This entry concerns a single TCR beta chain. There are many counts of this clonotype. Its antigen remains undetermined. Base-call qualities are not available, and no considerably larger clone is one nucleotide away. This specimen comes from a study of T-cell reconstitution after alpha-beta-depleted transplantation in children (TCRdb year 2016). About the study as a whole: Using TCR repertoire profiling, the study quantitatively followed how T-cell immune reconstitution unfolded in children after TCRalphabeta/CD19-depleted allogeneic hematopoietic cell transplantation.

The CDR3 has 14 amino acids, counting the end cysteine and phenylalanine. This entry keeps only the CDR3 DNA: 42 bases, framed from base 1. V loses 7 bases at its end and J loses 5 bases; junction bases beyond the gene matches: 11. The germline V gene (reference sequence) yields DFQATT for CDR1 and SNEGSKA for CDR2. Libraries were made using PCR. Sequencing was carried out with an Illumina HiSeq 2500. TCR library preparation used molecular barcoding, with unique molecular identifiers applied to normalize quantification of the TCRbeta repertoire. TCRdb handled the public reads itself, with Q25 trimming in fastp and clone calling in MiXCR, and kept productive beta chains. Merged by CDR3 protein, the rows form single entries marked with the most common genes and DNA. The sample table lists around 400,000 distinct CDR3 sequences, just over 20% of them with a count of one. Approximately 3.8% of the sample is in the top ten clones.

The material sequenced was PBMCs from the stem cell graft donor, taken from the stem cell graft. The chain employs TRBV20-1 and TRBJ2-1; 7 bases in between match TRBD1. This receptor was obtained from a human donor who donated a stem cell graft to a child with acute myeloid leukemia. The CDR3 region reads CSDLGQAGNNEQFF. Read as DNA, the sequence is TGCAGTGACCTTGGACAGGCAGGAAACAATGAGCAGTTCTTC.